The next 31 T cell receptor beta chains were all read from a single sample in a study of blood T cell repertoires in COVID-19. The data were produced by immunoSEQ multiplex PCR, yet TCRdb's version contains in-frame clones alone and is incomplete. Of 200,000 to 250,000 clones in the sample, 60% to 85% are singletons; the top ten hold less than 7%. Sequencing used peripheral blood. These receptors were collected from a woman in her 70s with acute or convalescent COVID-19.

V gene TRBV24-1 combines with J gene TRBJ2-1; D unresolved. This CDR3 comprises 13 residues. V was cut by 1 base and J by 4 bases, with 4 bases left in between. Looked up from germline, CDR1 is KGHDR and CDR2 is SFDVKD. The CDR3 loop reads CATSDFQYNEQFF. The CDR3 DNA follows: TGTGCCACCAGTGATTTCCAATACAATGAGCAGTTCTTC.

This clone was observed a handful of times. The rearrangement uses TRBV19 and TRBJ2-3; D is uncertain. The CDR3 consists of 14 residues. The germline V gene encodes CDR1 LNHDA and CDR2 SQIVND (reference sequence). Trimming left V 4 bases short and J 0 bases short, with 8 bases between. The CDR3 bases are TGTGCCAGTAGTACTCAGGCTAGCACAGATACGCAGTATTTT. Encoded protein: CASSTQASTDTQYF. Looking up the rest from reference TRBV19 and TRBJ2-3 gives the full variable domain: DGGITQSPKYLFRKEGQNVTLSCEQNLNHDAMYWYRQDPGQGLRLIYYSQIVNDFQKGDIAEGYSVSREKKESFPLTVTSAQKNPTAFYLCASSTQASTDTQYFGPGTRLTVL.

This chain joins TRBV20-1 and TRBJ2-5; 8 bases fit TRBD2. The CDR3 length is 15 residues. Unmatched junction bases numbered 9, after V lost 3 bases and J lost 3 bases. Germline CDR1 is DFQATT and CDR2 is SNEGSKA (reference sequence). The CDR3 DNA reads as TGCAGTGCTAGTTACCGGGGGGGCCCAGAAGAGACCCAGTACTTC. Translating gives CSASYRGGPEETQYF.

This rearrangement joins TRBV3-1 (or the pseudogene TRBV3-2) to TRBJ2-7; the match to TRBD2 covers 13 bases. V gave up 1 base and J gave up 5 bases; unmatched junction bases: 11. The CDR3 is made up of 18 amino acids. The germline CDR1 and CDR2 sequences are LGHDT and YNNKEL (reference sequence). CDR3 DNA: TGTGCCAGCAGCCAAGGCCCGGGACTAGCGGGAATATCGGACGAGCAGTACTTC. Its protein product is CASSQGPGLAGISDEQYF.

The CDR3 region is CASSLSLQEETQYF. The CDR3 DNA sequence: TGCGCCAGCAGCTTGTCGCTGCAGGAAGAGACCCAGTACTTC. The chain couples TRBV5-1 to TRBJ2-5, with no clear D. V was trimmed by 1 base and J by 3 bases, leaving 10 bases between them. The CDR3 runs to 14 residues. Germline assignment: CDR1 SGHRS and CDR2 YFSETQ.

This clone has just a few counts. The J gene is TRBJ1-5, the V gene TRBV19; weak D call: TRBD1 (6 bases). V was trimmed by 7 bases and J by 7 bases, leaving 14 bases between them. CDR3 length equals 13 residues. From germline, CDR1 is LNHDA and CDR2 SQIVND (reference sequence). CDR3 in amino acids: CASTYAGGQPQHF. In nucleotides, the CDR3 is TGTGCCAGTACATATGCGGGGGGCCAGCCCCAGCATTTT.

The chain carries TRBV29-1 and TRBJ1-1, with 7 positions matching TRBD1. CDR1 SQVTM and CDR2 ANQGSEA come from the germline V gene. V trimming: 4 bases; J trimming: 1 base; junction bases outside the gene matches: 6. This CDR3 contains 14 residues. The CDR3 DNA is TGCAGCGTTGTAAGAGGGACAGCGAACACTGAAGCTTTCTTT. It specifies CSVVRGTANTEAFF.

The genes are TRBV9 and TRBJ1-6; 7 positions match TRBD1. V shed 3 bases, J shed 6 bases, and the junction held 6 bases outside the gene matches. Germline V gene lookup returns CDR1 SGDLS and CDR2 YYNGEE. The CDR3 covers 15 residues. The CDR3: CASSAPTGTNSPLHF. Written as DNA, the CDR3 is TGTGCCAGCAGCGCCCCGACAGGGACTAATTCACCCCTCCACTTT.

V usage is TRBV19 and J usage is TRBJ2-5; D gene ambiguous. This CDR3 is 13 amino acids long. Trimming stripped 0 bases from V and 0 bases from J, with 2 bases between. Germline-derived CDR1 and CDR2 are LNHDA and SQIVND (reference sequence). The CDR3 bases are TGTGCCAGTAGTATAGACAACCAAGAGACCCAGTACTTC. Amino acids: CASSIDNQETQYF.

This chain joins TRBV3-1 (or the pseudogene TRBV3-2) and TRBJ1-1, with D possibly TRBD1 on 6 matching bases. CDR1 is LGHDT, CDR2 YNNKEL, per germline (reference sequence). The CDR3 loop spans 13 amino acids. Trimming took off 2 bases at V and 8 bases at J, with 12 bases between the two ends. CDR3 DNA sequence: TGTGCCAGCAGCCAAATTGTGGGGACAGAAGCTTTCTTT. Residues: CASSQIVGTEAFF.

The V call is TRBV3-1 (or the pseudogene TRBV3-2), the J call TRBJ2-7; TRBD2 matches 7 bases. With V trimmed by 4 bases and J by 6 bases, 6 bases remained unmatched. Per germline, CDR1 LGHDT and CDR2 YNNKEL (reference sequence). CDR3 length equals 13 residues. CDR3 in amino acids: CASSPTSLSEQYF. CDR3 nucleotides: TGTGCCAGCAGCCCGACTAGCTTATCCGAGCAGTACTTC.

The V call is TRBV18, the J call TRBJ2-5, with 9 bases matching TRBD1. Trimming took 5 bases from V and 5 from J; bases not matched to a gene: 3. Germline V gene sequence: CDR1 KGHSH, CDR2 LQKENI. The CDR3 runs 13 residues. The CDR3 DNA follows: TGTGCCAGCTCAGGGACAGGGTCCGAGACCCAGTACTTC. Encoded protein: CASSGTGSETQYF.

The chain links TRBV6-5 to TRBJ2-7; D is uncertain. From germline, CDR1 is MNHEY and CDR2 SVGAGI. The CDR3 runs to 12 residues. The germline V and J ends were trimmed by 8 bases and 3 bases, with 11 bases remaining between them. The DNA of the CDR3 is TGTGCCAGCGGAGACCATTTCTACGAGCAGTACTTC. Translating gives CASGDHFYEQYF.

The chain recombines TRBV18 with TRBJ1-4, with 7 bases matching TRBD1. The CDR3 is 16 amino acids. J gave up 0 bases and V 2 bases, and 3 bases lay outside the gene matches. Germline CDR1 and CDR2: KGHSH and LQKENI. The CDR3 sequence is CASSPTTGATNEKLFF. CDR3 nucleotide sequence: TGTGCCAGCTCACCAACCACAGGGGCAACTAATGAAAAACTGTTTTTT.

This clone has just a few counts. The chain links TRBV19 to TRBJ1-2, with unresolved D. CDR1 and CDR2 from the germline V gene are LNHDA and SQIVND (reference sequence). This CDR3 is built from 14 residues. V dropped 6 bases and J dropped 8 bases, with 19 bases sitting between them. For the CDR3, the DNA is TGTGCCAGTAGCCGTGGGCCGATGATATTAGGCTACACCTTC. Translating it yields CASSRGPMILGYTF.

The V and J genes are TRBV9 and TRBJ2-7, with D unresolved. V lost 4 bases, J lost 3 bases, and 23 bases lay in between. The CDR3 is 17 residues long. Germline V gives CDR1 SGDLS, CDR2 YYNGEE. The CDR3: CASSPNSGESIGYEQYF. CDR3 bases: TGTGCCAGCAGCCCGAATTCGGGTGAGAGCATCGGCTACGAGCAGTACTTC.

This chain joins TRBV19 and TRBJ1-3; D may be TRBD1 (5 bases). Deletions cut 9 bases from V and 3 bases from J, with 15 bases between. This CDR3 contains 14 residues. CDR1 and CDR2 (germline): LNHDA, SQIVND (reference sequence). The CDR3 sequence is CASWSQGFGNTIYF. The CDR3 DNA follows: TGTGCCAGCTGGTCCCAGGGTTTTGGAAACACCATATATTTT.

This chain connects TRBV21-1 to TRBJ2-1; the table's D call, TRBD2, has no DNA check behind it. TRBV21-1 is noted as a pseudogene. The CDR3 runs 15 residues. The CDR3: CASSPEREGGYEQFF. The CDR3 DNA follows: TGTGCCAGCAGCCCCGAGCGGGAGGGGGGATATGAGCAGTTCTTC.

This clone appeared once. The chain carries TRBV6-6 and TRBJ1-3, with a tentative D call TRBD1 (5 bases). V gave up 6 bases and J gave up 0 bases, with 12 bases separating them. The CDR3 totals 15 residues. Germline CDR1 is MNHNY and CDR2 is SVGAGI (reference sequence). The CDR3 DNA is TGTGCCAGCAGATTAGACAGTCGCTCTGGAAACACCATATATTTT. Translation gives CASRLDSRSGNTIYF.

This sequence joins TRBV2 and TRBJ1-1; 8 bases line up with TRBD1. The CDR3 consists of 13 residues. Looked up from germline, CDR1 is SNHLY and CDR2 is FYNNEI. The J segment lost 3 bases and the V segment lost 8 bases, leaving 5 bases of the junction unmatched. The CDR3 region is CASSGQGDTEAFF. CDR3 coding DNA: TGTGCCAGCTCTGGACAGGGTGACACTGAAGCTTTCTTT.

The chain has TRBV7-3 and TRBJ2-3; D possibly corresponds to TRBD1 (5 bases). V was trimmed by 5 bases and J by 2 bases, leaving 11 bases between them. This CDR3 contains 14 residues. The germline V gene has CDR1 SGHTA and CDR2 FQGTGA. CDR3 in amino acids: CASSPDRNTDTQYF. Written as DNA, the CDR3 is TGTGCCAGCAGCCCCGACAGAAACACAGATACGCAGTATTTT. Variable domain in full (rest from reference TRBV7-3 and TRBJ2-3): GAGVSQTPSNKVTEKGKYVELRCDPISGHTALYWYRQSLGQGPEFLIYFQGTGAADDSGLPNDRFFAVRPEGSVSTLKIQRTERGDSAVYLCASSPDRNTDTQYFGPGTRLTVL.

The V call is TRBV19, the J call TRBJ1-2, with 10 bases that match TRBD1. Germline CDR1 and CDR2: LNHDA and SQIVND (reference sequence). V lost 6 bases, J lost 4 bases, and 8 bases stayed unmatched. The CDR3 is made up of 15 amino acids. For the CDR3, the DNA is TGTGCCAGTAGCCCTGGGACAGGGGACCTCTATGGCTACACCTTC. This gives the protein CASSPGTGDLYGYTF.

The genes are TRBV28 and TRBJ2-1, with a possible D match to TRBD1 (6 bases). Germline loops: CDR1 MDHEN, CDR2 SYDVKM. This CDR3 has 16 residues. Trimming stripped 7 bases from V and 9 bases from J, with 25 bases between. The CDR3 bases are TGTGCCAGCATCGACGCAGGGGTTCGCACAAGGGCTGAGCAGTTCTTC. Translated, it gives CASIDAGVRTRAEQFF.

This clone was seen a few times. V and J are TRBV29-1 and TRBJ2-7, with 9 bases lining up with TRBD1. J gave up 2 bases and V 0 bases, and 5 bases lay outside the gene matches. Germline values: CDR1 SQVTM, CDR2 ANQGSEA. The length of the CDR3 is 15 residues. CDR3 region: CSVEEGWTGAYEQYF. Here the CDR3 DNA reads TGCAGCGTTGAAGAAGGTTGGACAGGGGCCTACGAGCAGTACTTC.

The chain joins TRBV5-1 to TRBJ2-6; no clear D gene. Looked up from germline, CDR1 is SGHRS and CDR2 is YFSETQ. This CDR3 region has 16 residues. V lost 5 bases and J 2 bases, leaving 14 bases between the germline ends. The DNA of the CDR3 is TGCGCCAGCAGGAGGCAGAATGATCCTGGGGCCAACGTCCTGACTTTC. Amino acids: CASRRQNDPGANVLTF. The full variable domain, with the rest looked up from reference TRBV5-1 and TRBJ2-6, is KAGVTQTPRYLIKTRGQQVTLSCSPISGHRSVSWYQQTPGQGLQFLFEYFSETQRNKGNFPGRFSGRQFSNSRSEMNVSTLELGDSALYLCASRRQNDPGANVLTFGAGSRLTVL.

V is TRBV28 and J is TRBJ2-7, with 7 bases identical to TRBD2. Germline CDR1 reads MDHEN; CDR2 reads SYDVKM. The ends lost 2 bases at V and 3 bases at J; junction bases unmatched: 10. The CDR3 is 16 residues long. The CDR3 sequence: CASSLVRASGHYEQYF. The CDR3 DNA follows: TGTGCCAGCAGTTTAGTCAGGGCTAGCGGTCACTACGAGCAGTACTTC.

V and J are TRBV27 and TRBJ2-2; 13 nucleotides match TRBD2. V lost 3 bases to trimming and J lost 5 bases; unmatched junction nucleotides: 6. This CDR3 spans 17 amino acids. Germline V gene data show CDR1 as MNHEY and CDR2 as SMNVEV (reference sequence). The CDR3, as DNA: TGTGCCAGCAGTTTCATACTAGCGGGAGGGCCGACCGGGGAGCTGTTTTTT. Translation: CASSFILAGGPTGELFF.

The genes are TRBV3-1 (or the pseudogene TRBV3-2) and TRBJ2-2; 11 nucleotides align to TRBD2. The V gene end was trimmed by 1 base and the J gene end by 4 bases; junction bases not matched to a gene: 2. The CDR3 runs to 16 residues. Germline CDR1 reads LGHDT; CDR2 reads YNNKEL (reference sequence). CDR3 loop: CASSQVAGGTTGELFF. The CDR3 DNA sequence: TGTGCCAGCAGCCAAGTAGCGGGAGGGACCACCGGGGAGCTGTTTTTT.

This clone has a handful of counts. V gene TRBV7-3 combines with J gene TRBJ2-1, with 9 nucleotides matching TRBD2. Germline CDR1 reads SGHTA; CDR2 reads FQGTGA. CDR3 length: 16 residues. V trimming: 2 bases; J trimming: 7 bases; junction bases outside the gene matches: 9. DNA of the CDR3: TGTGCCAGCAGCTTATTGGCTAGCGGGACTGGGAATGAGCAGTTCTTC. The encoded protein is CASSLLASGTGNEQFF.

The rearrangement uses TRBV6-6 and TRBJ2-1; 7 nucleotides match TRBD1. The length of the CDR3 is 15 residues. In germline, CDR1 is MNHNY, CDR2 SVGAGI (reference sequence). Trimming cost V 5 bases and J 3 bases; bases outside gene matches: 7. CDR3 coding DNA: TGTGCCAGCAGTCCACAGGGGTTGGGCTACAATGAGCAGTTCTTC. It encodes CASSPQGLGYNEQFF.

The rearrangement uses TRBV5-1 and TRBJ2-7, with 8 bases lining up with TRBD1. CDR1 is SGHRS, CDR2 YFSETQ, per germline. J was trimmed by 3 bases and V by 5 bases; bases with no gene match: 10. The CDR3 length is 15 residues. The CDR3 nucleotides are TGCGCCAGCAGTCCCGACCCGGGACAGGACTACGAGCAGTACTTC. As protein: CASSPDPGQDYEQYF.